Listed below are T cell receptor beta chains from one sample, sequenced in a study of cytomegalovirus exposure and HLA in healthy donors. Profiling relied on immunoSEQ multiplex PCR, and the TCRdb table lists in-frame clones only, not all of them. The sample lists about 95,000 clones, roughly 85% occurring once. What was sequenced was PBMCs. These TCRs come from a man between 18 and 35 years old in good health and CMV-seropositive. CDR3s include the opening cysteine and the closing phenylalanine or tryptophan. D genes are given only for firm matches. Not all rows give a size; the values are once, few, many and, for expanded clones, a class.

v_call	j_call	cdr3_length	clone_size	d_call	cdr3_aa	cdr3_nt
TRBV10-3	TRBJ1-1	14	NA	NA	CAIGGESGFTEAFF	TGTGCCATCGGGGGGGAGTCGGGGTTCACTGAAGCTTTCTTT
TRBV6-1	TRBJ2-3	15	NA	TRBD2	CASSPGLESTDTQYF	TGTGCCAGCAGTCCTGGACTAGAAAGCACAGATACGCAGTATTTT
TRBV2	TRBJ1-3	13	once	NA	CASSDRARNTIYF	TGTGCCAGCAGTGACAGGGCGAGAAACACCATATATTTT
TRBV14	TRBJ1-2	16	once	TRBD1	CASSQDRQGNYYGYTF	TGTGCCAGCAGCCAAGATCGACAGGGGAACTACTATGGCTACACCTTC
TRBV7-8	TRBJ1-4	17	NA	TRBD1	CASSIRTGGSTNEKLFF	TGTGCCAGCAGCATACGGACAGGGGGATCAACTAATGAAAAACTGTTTTTT
TRBV5-1	TRBJ2-7	15	NA	TRBD1	CASSFAGTGSYEQYF	TGCGCCAGCAGCTTTGCCGGGACAGGGTCCTACGAGCAGTACTTC
TRBV11-1	TRBJ2-5	15	NA	TRBD2	CASTPGLAGGETQYF	TGTGCCAGCACCCCGGGACTAGCGGGAGGCGAGACCCAGTACTTC
TRBV2	TRBJ1-2	14	NA	TRBD1	CASSRTGKFYGYTF	TGTGCCAGCAGTCGGACAGGGAAATTCTATGGCTACACCTTC
TRBV15	TRBJ1-3	17	NA	TRBD1	CATSSDRADLRGNTIYF	TGTGCCACCAGCAGCGACAGGGCGGATCTGCGCGGAAACACCATATATTTT
TRBV27	TRBJ2-1	13	NA	TRBD1	CASSLSDRAKQFF	TGTGCCAGCAGCCTGTCGGACAGGGCAAAGCAGTTCTTC
TRBV28	TRBJ1-5	15	NA	NA	CASSLEQASNQPQHF	TGTGCCAGCAGTTTGGAACAGGCTAGCAATCAGCCCCAGCATTTT
TRBV6-1	TRBJ1-5	14	once	NA	CASIEGSHNQPQHF	TGTGCCAGCATAGAGGGATCTCACAATCAGCCCCAGCATTTT
TRBV28	TRBJ1-2	13	NA	TRBD1	CASSSTGADGYTF	TGTGCCAGCAGTTCTACAGGGGCTGATGGCTACACCTTC
TRBV4-1	TRBJ2-7	15	NA	TRBD1	CASSPWDREPYEQYF	TGCGCCAGCAGCCCATGGGACAGGGAGCCCTACGAGCAGTACTTC
TRBV5-4	TRBJ2-1	16	once	TRBD1	CASRTKDRGSYNEQFF	TGTGCCAGCAGGACAAAGGACAGGGGCTCCTACAATGAGCAGTTCTTC
TRBV28	TRBJ1-3	14	NA	NA	CASSLGGAGNTIYF	TGTGCCAGCAGTTTAGGGGGGGCTGGAAACACCATATATTTT
TRBV7-9	TRBJ2-4	12	NA	NA	CASSLASSIQYF	TGTGCCAGCAGCTTAGCGTCGAGCATTCAGTACTTC
TRBV27	TRBJ2-5	15	NA	NA	CASSSFRGAGETQYF	TGTGCCAGCAGTTCGTTTCGGGGGGCCGGGGAGACCCAGTACTTC
TRBV9	TRBJ2-2	16	NA	NA	CASSVAGRGVTGELFF	TGTGCCAGCAGCGTAGCCGGCAGGGGGGTAACCGGGGAGCTGTTTTTT
TRBV5-4	TRBJ1-1	14	NA	NA	CASSRLGVYGGAFF	TGTGCCAGCAGCCGATTGGGAGTATATGGAGGGGCTTTCTTT
TRBV2	TRBJ2-3	15	NA	TRBD1	CASRTRQGGTDTQYF	TGTGCCAGCAGGACCCGACAGGGGGGCACAGATACGCAGTATTTT
TRBV27	TRBJ1-2	12	NA	NA	CASSWGDGPYTF	TGTGCCAGCAGTTGGGGGGACGGCCCCTACACCTTC
TRBV12-5	TRBJ2-2	16	NA	NA	CASGLVSNTYTGELFF	TGTGCTAGTGGTTTGGTTTCAAACACATACACCGGGGAGCTGTTTTTT
TRBV4-2	TRBJ1-5	15	NA	TRBD1	CASSQDTGVGQPQHF	TGTGCCAGCAGCCAAGATACAGGGGTGGGTCAGCCCCAGCATTTT
TRBV6-5	TRBJ1-2	15	few	TRBD1	CASRGGFGQGRGYTF	TGTGCCAGCAGGGGGGGATTCGGACAGGGCCGTGGCTACACCTTC
TRBV7-3	TRBJ1-1	14	NA	NA	CASSENGGNTEAFF	TGTGCCAGCAGCGAGAACGGGGGGAACACTGAAGCTTTCTTT
TRBV5-1	TRBJ1-2	13	NA	NA	CASSFAENYGYTF	TGCGCCAGCAGCTTCGCGGAGAACTATGGCTACACCTTC
TRBV7-3	TRBJ1-1	14	NA	TRBD1	CASSLQGDSTEAFF	TGTGCCAGCAGCTTACAGGGGGACAGCACTGAAGCTTTCTTT
TRBV25-1	TRBJ2-7	15	NA	TRBD1	CASSEFETGDYEQYF	TGTGCCAGCAGTGAATTCGAGACAGGGGACTACGAGCAGTACTTC
TRBV5-1	TRBJ2-5	11	NA	NA	CASSWGRTQYF	TGCGCCAGCAGCTGGGGCAGGACCCAGTACTTC
TRBV28	TRBJ1-5	12	NA	NA	CASSLPGQPQHF	TGTGCCAGCAGCCTCCCGGGGCAGCCCCAGCATTTT
TRBV7-9	TRBJ2-3	13	NA	NA	CASSLSVPDTQYF	TGTGCCAGCAGCTTATCAGTCCCAGATACGCAGTATTTT
TRBV5-6	TRBJ2-3	12	few	NA	CASSLRTPTQYF	TGTGCCAGCAGCTTGAGGACACCTACGCAGTATTTT
TRBV7-9	TRBJ1-2	14	NA	NA	CASSSLEANYGYTF	TGTGCCAGCAGCTCCCTGGAGGCTAACTATGGCTACACCTTC
TRBV5-1	TRBJ2-3	14	NA	NA	CASSSGPGADTQYF	TGCGCCAGCAGCTCTGGCCCCGGGGCAGATACGCAGTATTTT
TRBV11-3	TRBJ2-5	14	NA	TRBD2	CASSLAGGGETQYF	TGTGCCAGCAGCTTAGCGGGAGGGGGAGAGACCCAGTACTTC
TRBV28	TRBJ2-5	14	NA	NA	CASSPRALEETQYF	TGTGCCAGCAGTCCCCGAGCCCTAGAGGAGACCCAGTACTTC
TRBV28	TRBJ2-7	13	NA	TRBD2	CASEAGPDYEQYF	TGTGCCAGCGAAGCGGGGCCTGATTACGAGCAGTACTTC
TRBV5-4	TRBJ1-1	16	NA	NA	CASAPGGAQGNTEAFF	TGTGCCAGCGCCCCCGGGGGGGCGCAGGGGAACACTGAAGCTTTCTTT
TRBV13	TRBJ2-5	16	NA	TRBD2	CASSLERGGDRETQYF	TGTGCCAGCAGCTTAGAGCGGGGCGGGGATCGAGAGACCCAGTACTTC
TRBV7-2	TRBJ2-5	18	NA	TRBD2	CASSLFWGISGREETQYF	TGTGCCAGCAGCTTATTCTGGGGGATCAGCGGGAGGGAAGAGACCCAGTACTTC
TRBV14	TRBJ2-1	14	NA	NA	CASSQDLASNEQFF	TGTGCCAGCAGCCAAGACCTAGCTTCCAATGAGCAGTTCTTC
TRBV6-1	TRBJ2-7	15	NA	TRBD2	CASRGLAGPAYEQYF	TGTGCCAGCAGAGGACTAGCGGGACCCGCCTACGAGCAGTACTTC
TRBV10-1	TRBJ2-7	13	NA	NA	CASTPRNLYEQYF	TGCGCCAGCACTCCTCGCAACCTATACGAGCAGTACTTC
TRBV5-6	TRBJ2-5	16	NA	NA	CASSFARWPNKETQYF	TGTGCCAGCAGCTTTGCCAGGTGGCCGAATAAAGAGACCCAGTACTTC
TRBV28	TRBJ1-4	15	NA	NA	CASRRTGPTNEKLFF	TGTGCCAGCAGACGAACAGGGCCAACTAATGAAAAACTGTTTTTT
TRBV7-8	TRBJ2-3	15	NA	NA	CASSSPGRIADTQYF	TGTGCCAGCAGCTCCCCGGGGAGGATAGCAGATACGCAGTATTTT
TRBV7-3	TRBJ2-5	13	NA	TRBD1	CASSWGQGETQYF	TGTGCCAGCAGCTGGGGACAGGGTGAGACCCAGTACTTC
TRBV9	TRBJ2-3	15	NA	TRBD2	CASSPSGSVSDTQYF	TGTGCCAGCAGCCCTAGCGGGAGCGTTTCAGATACGCAGTATTTT
TRBV2	TRBJ2-7	15	NA	TRBD2	CASSETSGTGYEQYF	TGTGCCAGCAGTGAAACTAGCGGGACTGGCTACGAGCAGTACTTC
TRBV7-9	TRBJ2-2	14	NA	NA	CASSMGGNTGELFF	TGTGCCAGTAGCATGGGAGGGAACACCGGGGAGCTGTTTTTT
TRBV29-1	TRBJ1-5	18	NA	NA	CSVEYQGILHYSNQPQHF	TGCAGCGTTGAATATCAGGGGATTCTCCATTATAGCAATCAGCCCCAGCATTTT
TRBV9	TRBJ2-1	14	NA	TRBD1	CASSVQTGGNEQFF	TGTGCCAGCAGCGTTCAGACAGGGGGCAATGAGCAGTTCTTC
TRBV19	TRBJ1-2	13	few	NA	CASSLREIDGYTF	TGTGCCAGTAGTCTCAGGGAAATTGATGGCTACACCTTC